The 31 T cell receptor beta chains below were found in one sample sequenced in a study of blood T cell repertoires in COVID-19. Using immunoSEQ multiplex PCR, the repertoire was profiled, and TCRdb retains in-frame clones only, with some absent. The sample lists about 47,000 clones, 84% occurring once. Sequences were obtained from peripheral blood. These receptors all stem from a man in his forties or fifties with acute or convalescent COVID-19.

The rearrangement joins TRBV11-2 to TRBJ1-3, with a weak D call TRBD1 (5 bases). V lost 8 bases and J lost 9, with 11 bases in between. CDR3 size: 11 residues. The germline gives CDR1 SGHAT, CDR2 FQNNGV. The CDR3 here is CASDGGGTIYF. CDR3 DNA: TGTGCCAGCGACGGGGGGGGCACCATATATTTT.

The rearrangement links TRBV2 to TRBJ1-1, with no clear D. Germline loops: CDR1 SNHLY, CDR2 FYNNEI. V gave up 2 bases and J gave up 2 bases, with 12 bases separating them. The length of the CDR3 is 15 residues. CDR3: CASSERRYLNTEAFF. The CDR3 bases are TGTGCCAGCAGTGAAAGGCGGTACCTTAACACTGAAGCTTTCTTT.

V gene TRBV11-2 combines with J gene TRBJ2-1; 13 positions match TRBD2. The CDR3 is 14 residues long. Germline V lookup: CDR1 SGHAT, CDR2 FQNNGV. The J segment lost 8 bases and the V segment lost 5 bases, leaving 3 bases of the junction unmatched. CDR3 loop: CASSRLAGGDEQFF. CDR3 in DNA: TGTGCCAGCAGCAGACTAGCGGGAGGAGATGAGCAGTTCTTC. Combining the CDR3 with reference TRBV11-2 and TRBJ2-1 gives the whole variable domain EAGVAQSPRYKIIEKRQSVAFWCNPISGHATLYWYQQILGQGPKLLIQFQNNGVVDDSQLPKDRFSAERLKGVDSTLKIQPAKLEDSAVYLCASSRLAGGDEQFFGPGTRLTVL.

The rearrangement links TRBV6-2 or TRBV6-3 to TRBJ1-2, with 7 bases matching TRBD1. CDR3 length equals 14 residues. Per germline, CDR1 MNHEY and CDR2 SVGEGT. V shed 5 bases, J shed 4 bases, and the junction held 7 bases outside the gene matches. Written as DNA, the CDR3 is TGTGCCAGCAGTCCGACAGGGTGGGCCTATGGCTACACCTTC. Translation: CASSPTGWAYGYTF.

The chain combines TRBV11-2 with TRBJ2-7; 9 positions match TRBD1. Germline V CDR1 and CDR2: SGHAT, FQNNGV. V shed 3 bases, J shed 0 bases, and the junction held 3 bases outside the gene matches. The length of the CDR3 is 15 residues. CDR3 nucleotides: TGTGCCAGCAGCTTGGACAGGGGCAGCTCCTACGAGCAGTACTTC. It yields the protein CASSLDRGSSYEQYF.

The V and J genes are TRBV5-6 and TRBJ1-5, with D possibly matching TRBD1 (5 bases). The germline V and J ends were trimmed by 3 bases and 2 bases, with 12 bases remaining between them. Germline CDR1 SGHDT, CDR2 YYEEEE. This CDR3 is built from 15 residues. CDR3 in DNA: TGTGCCAGCAGCTCTACCGGGACTCGCAATCAGCCCCAGCATTTT. Translation gives CASSSTGTRNQPQHF.

The chain uses TRBV6-2 or TRBV6-3 and TRBJ2-2, with 8 bases matching TRBD1. The germline CDR1 and CDR2 sequences are MNHEY and SVGEGT. There are 15 residues in the CDR3. Losses at the gene ends were 5 bases for V and 2 bases for J; bases not matched to a gene: 4. The CDR3 DNA reads TGTGCCAGCAGTGACAGGGGCTCCAACACCGGGGAGCTGTTTTTT. Residues: CASSDRGSNTGELFF.

This clone was observed a single time. The gene calls are TRBV11-2 and TRBJ1-4, with D perhaps TRBD1 (6 bases). V was pared by 5 bases and J by 0 bases, with 19 bases between. Germline-derived CDR1 and CDR2 are SGHAT and FQNNGV. This CDR3 contains 18 residues. The CDR3 sequence is CASSATGRVGATNEKLFF. CDR3 DNA sequence: TGTGCCAGCAGCGCTACAGGGAGAGTGGGAGCAACTAATGAAAAACTGTTTTTT.

The rearrangement links TRBV9 to TRBJ2-3; D is perhaps TRBD2 (5 bases). This CDR3 is 13 amino acids long. Germline V CDR1 and CDR2: SGDLS, YYNGEE. The V and J ends lost 1 base and 5 bases respectively, with 8 bases between them. CDR3 bases: TGTGCCAGCAGCGTACTCGGGGAAGATACGCAGTATTTT. Its protein product is CASSVLGEDTQYF.

The V gene is TRBV6-5, the J gene TRBJ1-5, with a possible D match to TRBD1 (6 bases). CDR3 size: 12 residues. V was trimmed by 7 bases and J by 8 bases, leaving 12 bases between them. In germline, CDR1 is MNHEY, CDR2 SVGAGI. CDR3 sequence: CASTAGVEPQHF. Here the CDR3 DNA reads TGTGCCAGCACCGCAGGGGTCGAGCCCCAGCATTTT.

This chain uses TRBV7-2 with TRBJ2-7; a weak D match, TRBD2 (5 bases). Germline V gene lookup returns CDR1 SGHTA and CDR2 FQGNSA. Trimming cost V 5 bases and J 5 bases, with 16 bases left between them. This CDR3 spans 14 amino acids. The CDR3 coding sequence is TGTGCCAGCAGCCCGTCCCGGGGAAGGGACGAGCAGTACTTC. Translated: CASSPSRGRDEQYF.

The chain has TRBV15 and TRBJ2-5; D is uncertain. Germline-derived CDR1 and CDR2 are LNHNV and YYDKDF (reference sequence). The length of the CDR3 is 17 residues. V shed 1 base and J shed 1 base, with 16 bases lying between them. CDR3 sequence reads: CATSRGTSVTPQETQYF. The CDR3 bases are TGTGCCACCAGCAGAGGCACGTCGGTTACTCCCCAAGAGACCCAGTACTTC.

The chain recombines TRBV4-3 with TRBJ2-3, with 14 bases matching TRBD2. The germline gives CDR1 LGHNA, CDR2 YSLEER. V lost 1 base and J lost 6; bases outside the gene matches: 9. The length of the CDR3 is 18 residues. The CDR3 here is CASSQGPGLAGGLDTQYF. The CDR3 DNA follows: TGCGCCAGCAGCCAAGGCCCCGGACTAGCGGGAGGCCTGGATACGCAGTATTTT.

The chain uses TRBV18 and TRBJ2-3; 12 bases line up with TRBD2. Trimming at V came to 6 bases and at J to 2 bases, leaving 6 bases not matched to a gene. The CDR3 contains 16 residues. Per germline, CDR1 KGHSH and CDR2 LQKENI. The CDR3 DNA is TGTGCCAGCTCCCCCGGACTAGCGGGGCTCACAGATACGCAGTATTTT. Encoded protein: CASSPGLAGLTDTQYF.

The chain carries TRBV30 and TRBJ1-5; TRBD1 matches at 12 bases. CDR1 and CDR2 (germline): GTSNPN, SVGIG (reference sequence). Losses at the gene ends were 3 bases for V and 7 bases for J; bases not matched to a gene: 4. The CDR3 consists of 14 residues. The CDR3 reads CAWRGQGARQPQHF. In nucleotides, the CDR3 is TGTGCCTGGAGGGGACAGGGGGCAAGGCAGCCCCAGCATTTT.

The chain couples TRBV24-1 to TRBJ2-4; D unclear. Germline lookup yields CDR1 KGHDR and CDR2 SFDVKD. V was clipped by 5 bases and J by 4 bases, with 5 bases between them. The CDR3 consists of 12 residues. In DNA form, the CDR3 reads TGTGCCACCAGTGGCGAGAAAAACATTCAGTACTTC. Translating it yields CATSGEKNIQYF.

The chain has TRBV24-1 and TRBJ1-4, with D unresolved. The CDR3 runs 12 residues. V was clipped by 3 bases and J by 8 bases, with 6 bases between them. Germline V lookup: CDR1 KGHDR, CDR2 SFDVKD. CDR3 sequence reads: CATSDQAEKLFF. In DNA, the CDR3 is TGTGCCACCAGTGATCAGGCAGAAAAACTGTTTTTT.

J is TRBJ2-5 and V is TRBV2; D unclear. CDR1 is SNHLY, CDR2 FYNNEI, per germline. There are 13 residues in the CDR3. Trimming stripped 4 bases from V and 2 bases from J, with 8 bases between. The chain's CDR3 is CASSGQTQETQYF. CDR3 nucleotide sequence: TGTGCCAGCAGTGGGCAGACTCAAGAGACCCAGTACTTC.

The chain is built from TRBV7-9 and TRBJ2-5; D remains ambiguous. This CDR3 region has 13 residues. Germline CDR1 is SEHNR and CDR2 is FQNEAQ (reference sequence). V dropped 4 bases and J dropped 4 bases, with 10 bases sitting between them. DNA for the CDR3: TGTGCCAGCAGCTCCCTCGGCGGAGAGACCCAGTACTTC. Residues: CASSSLGGETQYF.

The chain couples TRBV18 to TRBJ2-3; TRBD1 aligns across 10 bases. The CDR3 sequence is 17 residues long. The germline CDR1 and CDR2 sequences are KGHSH and LQKENI. V lost 3 bases, J lost 1 base, and 7 bases stayed unmatched. This CDR3 reads CASSPATGGLGTDTQYF. The CDR3 nucleotides are TGTGCCAGCTCACCCGCGACAGGGGGCCTGGGCACAGATACGCAGTATTTT.

The chain has TRBV6-2 or TRBV6-3 and TRBJ1-5; TRBD1 might be the D (6 bases). Trimming shortened V by 4 bases and J by 3 bases, and 10 bases separated the two germline ends. Germline-derived CDR1 and CDR2 are MNHEY and SVGEGT. CDR3 length: 14 amino acids. The CDR3 sequence is CASSSTGNNQPQHF. The CDR3 DNA is TGTGCCAGCAGTTCCACAGGGAACAATCAGCCCCAGCATTTT.

The V and J genes are TRBV19 and TRBJ1-6; 7 positions agree with TRBD1. V dropped 5 bases and J dropped 10; count of bases not matched to a gene: 11. CDR1 is LNHDA, CDR2 SQIVND, per germline (reference sequence). The CDR3 has 15 amino acids. In DNA, the CDR3 is TGTGCCAGTAGTTCTTCGACAGGGTTTCGGTCACCCCTCCACTTT. It codes for CASSSSTGFRSPLHF.

The chain has TRBV6-1 and TRBJ1-6, with D perhaps matching TRBD1 (5 bases). CDR1 is MNHNS and CDR2 is SASEGT in the germline V gene. The CDR3 is made up of 15 amino acids. V was clipped by 0 bases and J by 13 bases, with 16 bases between them. The CDR3 sequence: CASSEALAGVSPLHF. In DNA, the CDR3 is TGTGCCAGCAGTGAAGCGCTCGCGGGGGTAAGTCCCCTCCACTTT.

This chain connects TRBV9 to TRBJ2-3; D gene ambiguous. V lost 4 bases and J lost 5, with 11 bases in between. CDR3 length: 13 amino acids. Germline V lookup: CDR1 SGDLS, CDR2 YYNGEE. The chain's CDR3 is CASSLQTGDTQYF. In DNA form, the CDR3 reads TGTGCCAGCAGCCTCCAAACGGGAGATACGCAGTATTTT.

This chain links TRBV5-5 with TRBJ1-6; 7 nucleotides agree with TRBD1. Losses at the gene ends were 0 bases for V and 1 base for J; bases not matched to a gene: 7. The CDR3 loop spans 18 amino acids. The germline V gene has CDR1 SGHKS and CDR2 YYEKEE (reference sequence). This chain's CDR3 is CASSLDGRGFSYNSPLHF. CDR3 DNA: TGTGCCAGCAGCTTGGATGGCAGGGGGTTTTCCTATAATTCACCCCTCCACTTT.

The rearrangement joins TRBV3-1 (or the pseudogene TRBV3-2) to TRBJ2-5; 10 nucleotides agree with TRBD2. V lost 0 bases and J lost 5; bases outside the gene matches: 12. CDR1 and CDR2 from the germline V gene are LGHDT and YNNKEL (reference sequence). CDR3 length: 18 residues. The CDR3 loop is CASSQEVVAGGFVETQYF. The CDR3 DNA is TGTGCCAGCAGCCAAGAGGTCGTAGCGGGGGGCTTTGTGGAGACCCAGTACTTC.

The DNA of the CDR3 is TGTGCCACCCTTCGGGGCGGGGCCTACGAGCAGTACTTC. Translation gives CATLRGGAYEQYF. V gene TRBV28 combines with J gene TRBJ2-7; the D gene is possibly TRBD2 (6 bases). CDR1 is MDHEN and CDR2 is SYDVKM in the germline V gene. Trimming cost V 10 bases and J 2 bases, with 15 bases left between them. The CDR3 is 13 residues long.

The gene calls are TRBV5-6 and TRBJ1-2, with D possibly matching TRBD1 (6 bases). Trimming cost V 0 bases and J 1 base, with 7 bases left between them. This CDR3 has 14 residues. Per germline, CDR1 SGHDT and CDR2 YYEEEE. CDR3 in amino acids: CASSLGTDNYGYTF. CDR3 nucleotides: TGTGCCAGCAGCTTGGGGACAGATAACTATGGCTACACCTTC.

The chain carries TRBV2 and TRBJ2-7, with TRBD1 identical over 10 bases. The CDR3 is 15 amino acids. The germline CDR1 and CDR2 sequences are SNHLY and FYNNEI. V shed 6 bases, J shed 6 bases, and the junction held 11 bases outside the gene matches. The CDR3 region has the DNA TGTGCCAGCAGCGACAGGGGGCGCCCTTCGGGCGAGCAGTACTTC. Translated: CASSDRGRPSGEQYF.

The chain uses TRBV30 and TRBJ2-5, with 8 nucleotides matching TRBD1. J was trimmed by 5 bases and V by 3 bases; bases with no gene match: 2. The CDR3 sequence is 12 residues long. Germline CDR1 GTSNPN, CDR2 SVGIG (reference sequence). The CDR3 nucleotides are TGTGCCTGGAGCCGGGACAGGGAGACCCAGTACTTC. Protein sequence: CAWSRDRETQYF.

This rearrangement joins TRBV24-1 to TRBJ2-7; the match to TRBD1 covers 10 bases. CDR3 length: 14 residues. J was trimmed by 5 bases and V by 10 bases; bases with no gene match: 10. Germline lookup yields CDR1 KGHDR and CDR2 SFDVKD. Here the CDR3 reads CATPRRQGAHEQYF. CDR3 bases: TGTGCCACACCTCGTCGACAGGGGGCCCACGAGCAGTACTTC.